The rows below give T cell receptor beta chains drawn from one sample of a study of graft-versus-host responses after intestinal transplantation. Data came from immunoSEQ multiplex PCR; TCRdb stores just in-frame clones and leaves some out. The sample lists around 50,000 clones, around 90% occurring once. No antigens are known for them. The input for sequencing was unstimulated CD4+ T cells sorted from spleen or lymph node cells, taken before transplant. The receptors were gathered from a human donor who was the organ donor for an intestinal transplant. Each CDR3 is given with its conserved first and last residue. The order of the fields is J gene, D gene, clone size, V gene, CDR3 protein, CDR3 DNA. A D gene is named only where the DNA matches it firmly. Where a row states a size, it is once, few, many or the class of an expanded clone; other rows omit it.

TRBJ2-5	TRBD2	.	TRBV18	CASSPESGRWETQYF	TGTGCCAGCTCACCTGAGAGCGGGAGATGGGAGACCCAGTACTTC
TRBJ2-1	.	.	TRBV3-2	CASRLEFF	TGTGCCAGCAGGCTAGAGTTCTTC
TRBJ2-1	.	.	TRBV5-1	CASSLTSGSSYNEQFF	TGCGCCAGCAGCTTGACCAGCGGCAGCTCCTACAATGAGCAGTTCTTC
TRBJ2-1	TRBD2	.	TRBV28	CASVREGTGEQFF	TGTGCCAGCGTGCGGGAGGGGACCGGTGAGCAGTTCTTC
TRBJ2-1	TRBD2	few	TRBV9	CASSVTGGRVINEQFF	TGTGCCAGCAGCGTAACCGGCGGGAGGGTTATCAATGAGCAGTTCTTC
TRBJ1-2	TRBD1	few	TRBV4-1	CASSPKGDRGIYGYTF	TGCGCCAGCAGCCCGAAAGGGGACAGGGGGATCTATGGCTACACCTTC
TRBJ1-1	.	.	TRBV2	CASSAEMNTEAFF	TGTGCCAGCAGTGCAGAAATGAACACTGAAGCTTTCTTT
TRBJ2-7	TRBD1	.	TRBV28	CASGTPGTGLRDEQYF	TGTGCCAGCGGTACCCCCGGGACAGGGCTTCGGGACGAGCAGTACTTC
TRBJ2-7	TRBD1	.	TRBV10-2	CASRTGPTPAYEQYF	TGCGCCAGCCGGACAGGGCCGACCCCAGCCTACGAGCAGTACTTC
TRBJ1-2	.	.	TRBV9	CASGGGYGYTF	TGTGCCAGCGGGGGGGGATATGGCTACACCTTC
TRBJ2-4	TRBD2	once	TRBV28	CASSLGVGGAKNIQYF	TGTGCCAGCAGTCTTGGGGTGGGGGGGGCCAAAAACATTCAGTACTTC
TRBJ2-3	TRBD1	.	TRBV5-1	CASSTGQGKADTQYF	TGCGCCAGCAGCACGGGACAGGGGAAGGCAGATACGCAGTATTTT
TRBJ1-2	.	.	TRBV9	CASSPRTVNYGYTF	TGTGCCAGCAGCCCGCGGACAGTTAACTATGGCTACACCTTC
TRBJ2-2	TRBD1	.	TRBV5-1	CASSTQGAKITGELFF	TGCGCCAGCAGTACACAGGGGGCTAAAATCACCGGGGAGCTGTTTTTT
TRBJ1-4	TRBD1	.	TRBV15	CATSRVWGQQATNEKLFF	TGTGCCACCAGCAGAGTTTGGGGACAGCAAGCAACTAATGAAAAACTGTTTTTT